This is a list of T cell receptor beta chains from one sample in a study of T-cell reconstitution after alpha-beta-depleted transplantation in children. TCRdb ran MiXCR on the PCR reads and lists one entry per CDR3 protein. The sample carries around 400,000 distinct CDR3 sequences, approximately 20% recorded once. The specimen was PBMCs from the stem cell graft donor, collected from the stem cell graft. The receptor source for this set is a human donor who donated a stem cell graft to a child with acute myeloid leukemia. Both conserved end residues are part of each CDR3. A D gene is named only where the DNA matches it firmly. Clone size is given for some rows only: seen once, a few or many times, or a class if the clone is expanded.

D | J | V | size | DNA | CDR3
TRBD2 | TRBJ2-7 | TRBV6-1 | many | TGTGCCAGCAGTAGACCGGGGGGATACGAGCAGTACTTC | CASSRPGGYEQYF
NA | TRBJ2-7 | TRBV12-3/TRBV12-4 | few | TGTGCCAGCAGTTTTCGGGGGCAGGGTAGCCACGAGCAGTACTTC | CASSFRGQGSHEQYF
TRBD2 | TRBJ2-2 | TRBV12-5 | few | TGTGCTAGTGGTTTGGTACGAGAGGCACTAGCGGGAGGGCCCAACACCGGGGAGCTGTTTTTT | CASGLVREALAGGPNTGELFF
TRBD1 | TRBJ2-7 | TRBV12-3/TRBV12-4 | NA | TGTGCCAGCAGTTTTGGACAGGGAGTTAACGAGCAGTACTTC | CASSFGQGVNEQYF
NA | TRBJ1-1 | TRBV29-1 | NA | TGCAGCGTTGTGAGGCGCGGGGACACTGAAGCTTTCTTT | CSVVRRGDTEAFF
NA | TRBJ2-5 | TRBV29-1 | few | TGCAGCGTTGATGGTACAGATAACGCGGGGATGGTGGGGACCCAGTACTTC | CSVDGTDNAGMVGTQYF
NA | TRBJ1-5 | TRBV7-2 | few | TGTGCCAGCAGCTTAGAGGACCGGGGGAATCAGCCCCAGCATTTT | CASSLEDRGNQPQHF
TRBD2 | TRBJ2-7 | TRBV4-1 | NA | TGCGCCAGCAGCCAAGATCGGGCGGGGGACCTAGCGGCCTACGAGCAGTACTTC | CASSQDRAGDLAAYEQYF
NA | TRBJ1-1 | TRBV5-1 | NA | TGCGCCAGCAGCTTGGAGGGGTTGTACACTGAAGCTTTCTTT | CASSLEGLYTEAFF
NA | TRBJ2-1 | TRBV5-1 | many | TGCGCCAGCAGACCAGACTGGTCGAGCTCCTACAATGAGCAGTTCTTC | CASRPDWSSSYNEQFF
NA | TRBJ2-7 | TRBV29-1 | NA | TGCAGCGTTGAAGGCCCGGCCGGGCAGGGTGCCGACGAGCAGTACTTC | CSVEGPAGQGADEQYF
NA | TRBJ2-1 | TRBV9 | NA | TGTGCCAGCAGCGCCGCCCCGGGTCCTTTATACAATGAGCAGTTCTTC | CASSAAPGPLYNEQFF
TRBD2 | TRBJ2-7 | TRBV20-1 | many | TGCAGTGCTAGGACGGGACTAGGCTACGAGCAGTACTTC | CSARTGLGYEQYF
NA | TRBJ2-1 | TRBV4-1 | few | TGCGCCAGCAGCCAAGCAGGCGAAAATGAGCAGTTCTTC | CASSQAGENEQFF
TRBD2 | TRBJ2-5 | TRBV27 | NA | TGTGCCAGCAGTCGTCGGCTAGCGGGAGTGGGTGAGACCCAGTACTTC | CASSRRLAGVGETQYF
TRBD1 | TRBJ1-2 | TRBV25-1 | few | TGTGCCAGCAGCACGAAGGGGACAGGGAAGGCCTATGGCTACACCTTC | CASSTKGTGKAYGYTF
TRBD1 | TRBJ2-5 | TRBV29-1 | few | TGCAGCGTTGGTGTTTACAGGGGGCTTGGGACCCAGTACTTC | CSVGVYRGLGTQYF
NA | TRBJ1-1 | TRBV20-1 | few | TGCAGTGCTAGGGTCTCGGGCACACTGAACACTGAAGCTTTCTTT | CSARVSGTLNTEAFF
NA | TRBJ1-5 | TRBV6-5 | NA | TGTGCCAGCAGTTACATCAGGGGTGCGGAGCCCCAGCATTTT | CASSYIRGAEPQHF
NA | TRBJ2-6 | TRBV28 | few | TGTGCCAGCAGTTTATATGCGCAGACCTACAACTCTGGGGCCAACGTCCTGACTTTC | CASSLYAQTYNSGANVLTF
TRBD2 | TRBJ2-5 | TRBV12-3/TRBV12-4 | many | TGTGCCAGCAGTTTAGCGTCGCTAGCGGAAGCCCTGTACTTC | CASSLASLAEALYF
TRBD2 | TRBJ2-1 | TRBV10-3 | NA | TGTGCCATCAGTGGGGGGACTAGCGGATTCGCTGAGCAGTTCTTC | CAISGGTSGFAEQFF
TRBD1 | TRBJ2-1 | TRBV28 | few | TGTGCCAGCAGTGGGACAGGGAATTTCTACAATGAGCAGTTCTTC | CASSGTGNFYNEQFF
TRBD2 | TRBJ2-5 | TRBV10-3 | NA | TGTGCCATCAGCCGACTAGCGGGAGCCCAAGAGACCCAGTACTTC | CAISRLAGAQETQYF
NA | TRBJ1-1 | TRBV12-3/TRBV12-4 | NA | TGTGCCAGCAGTTTACGTGGAGTGGGTGAAGCTTTCTTT | CASSLRGVGEAFF
NA | TRBJ2-5 | TRBV6-5 | few | TGTGCCAGCAGTTACCGGAGACATGCTCAAGAGACCCAGTACTTC | CASSYRRHAQETQYF
NA | TRBJ2-7 | TRBV29-1 | few | TGCAGCGTTGAAGACGGACAGTACGAGCAGTACTTC | CSVEDGQYEQYF